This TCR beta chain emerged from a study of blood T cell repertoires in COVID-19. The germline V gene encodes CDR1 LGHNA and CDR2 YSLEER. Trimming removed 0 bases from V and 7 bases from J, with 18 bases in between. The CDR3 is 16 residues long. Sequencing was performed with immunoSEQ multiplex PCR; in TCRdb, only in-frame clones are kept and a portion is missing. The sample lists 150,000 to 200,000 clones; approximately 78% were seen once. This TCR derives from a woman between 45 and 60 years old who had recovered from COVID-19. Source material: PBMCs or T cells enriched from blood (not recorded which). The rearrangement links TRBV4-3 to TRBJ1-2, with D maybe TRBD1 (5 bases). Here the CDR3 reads CASSQDRSRGGVGYTF. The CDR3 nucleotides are TGCGCCAGCAGCCAAGATAGGTCGCGGGGAGGGGTTGGCTACACCTTC.